These T cell receptor beta chains were read from a single sample in a study of OX40 agonist ivuxolimab in advanced cancers. Assay: immunoSEQ multiplex PCR; the TCRdb copy retains only in-frame clones and omits some. The table shows 72,000 or so clones, with roughly 91% occurring only once. Here the sequenced sample was CD4+ or CD8+ T cells sorted from blood, taken in a trial of the OX40 agonist ivuxolimab. These receptors came from an adult with an advanced solid tumor such as melanoma, head and neck, liver or kidney cancer. CDR3s include the opening cysteine and the closing phenylalanine or tryptophan. A D gene is named only where the DNA matches it firmly. Size tells how often a clone was seen (once, few, many) or the class of an expanded clone, and some rows leave it out.

TRBV7-6,TRBJ2-3,TRBD2,few,CASSLYSGSTDTQYF,TGTGCCAGCAGCTTATATAGCGGGAGCACAGATACGCAGTATTTT
TRBV4-1,TRBJ1-5,-,-,CASSQDRQALRPQHF,TGCGCCAGCAGCCAAGATCGACAGGCCTTAAGGCCCCAGCATTTT
TRBV6-6,TRBJ2-7,TRBD1,-,CASSYSTGVEQYF,TGTGCCAGCAGTTACTCTACAGGGGTCGAGCAGTACTTC
TRBV11-3,TRBJ1-3,-,once,CASRRAGNTIYF,TGTGCCAGCCGGCGCGCGGGAAACACCATATATTTT
TRBV18,TRBJ2-1,TRBD2,-,CASSPQEREEQFF,TGTGCCAGCTCACCTCAGGAGCGGGAGGAGCAGTTCTTC
TRBV5-1,TRBJ2-7,-,-,CASRGVIFDNEQYF,TGCGCCAGCAGGGGGGTAATCTTTGATAACGAGCAGTACTTC
TRBV10-3,TRBJ1-5,TRBD1,-,CAISGTGTGDQPQHF,TGTGCCATCAGTGGTACCGGGACAGGGGATCAGCCCCAGCATTTT
TRBV4-3,TRBJ2-5,-,-,CASSQEALGETQYF,TGCGCCAGCAGCCAAGAGGCCCTAGGGGAGACCCAGTACTTC
TRBV12-5,TRBJ2-3,-,-,CASGSLDTQYF,TGTGCTAGTGGTTCACTAGATACGCAGTATTTT
TRBV29-1,TRBJ2-3,-,-,CSVEDSDSDGQSTDTQYF,TGCAGCGTTGAAGATTCGGATTCAGACGGTCAGTCCACAGATACGCAGTATTTT
TRBV28,TRBJ2-5,TRBD2,-,CASSLDRLAGYQETQYF,TGTGCCAGCAGTTTGGATCGACTAGCGGGTTACCAAGAGACCCAGTACTTC
TRBV28,TRBJ2-6,-,-,CASRPYYSGANVLTF,TGTGCCAGCAGGCCTTACTACTCTGGGGCCAACGTCCTGACTTTC
TRBV7-9,TRBJ1-6,TRBD1,once,CASSQTGASLDNSPLHF,TGTGCCAGCAGCCAGACAGGGGCGTCATTGGATAATTCACCCCTCCACTTT
TRBV28,TRBJ1-5,-,-,CASRGSNQPQHF,TGTGCCAGCAGAGGAAGCAATCAGCCCCAGCATTTT